These 10 T cell receptor beta chains were sequenced from one sample in a study of molecular identifiers for immune sequencing clone quantification. TCRdb re-analysed the PCR reads in MiXCR, keeping a single row per CDR3 protein. The table records hundreds of thousands of distinct CDR3 sequences, roughly 21% of them present only once. Sequencing used naive CD8+ T cells from blood, with Jurkat cell RNA spiked in. Subset indicated: FACS-sorted CD8+CD4-CCR7+CD45RA+ naive T cells. Receptor source: a human donor in good health. Some libraries in this study had Jurkat cell RNA spiked in.

This clonotype was found many times. The chain combines TRBV25-1 with TRBJ2-1; 7 nucleotides agree with TRBD1. This CDR3 region has 18 residues. V was clipped by 1 base and J by 9 bases; unmatched bases: 18. Germline V gene lookup returns CDR1 MGHDK and CDR2 SYGVNS. The CDR3 DNA sequence: TGTGCCAGCAGTGAATTAGAGGATGGCAGGGGGTTTTGGCTTGAGCAGTTCTTC. Protein: CASSELEDGRGFWLEQFF.

This clonotype showed up just a few times. The rearrangement uses TRBV27 and TRBJ1-1, with TRBD1 as a possible D gene (6 bases). V gave up 6 bases and J gave up 4 bases, with 12 bases separating them. The length of the CDR3 is 13 residues. Germline V gene lookup returns CDR1 MNHEY and CDR2 SMNVEV (reference sequence). CDR3 region: CASRVQGGTEAFF. The DNA of the CDR3 is TGTGCCAGCAGGGTACAGGGTGGCACTGAAGCTTTCTTT.

Regarding this clonotype: A much larger clone lies one base from this, so it may be a read error. The V call is TRBV9, the J call TRBJ1-4; perhaps TRBD1 as D (5 bases). CDR3 length: 18 residues. Germline-derived CDR1 and CDR2 are SGDLS and YYNGEE. This chain's CDR3 is CACSVGEPPGNTNEKLFF. The CDR3 DNA follows: TGTGCCTGCAGCGTAGGAGAGCCACCAGGGAACACTAATGAAAAACTGTTTTTT. The full variable domain, rest sourced from reference TRBV9 and TRBJ1-4, is DSGVTQTPKHLITATGQRVTLRCSPRSGDLSVYWYQQSLDQGLQFLIQYYNGEERAKGNILERFSAQQFPDLHSELNLSSLELGDSALYFCACSVGEPPGNTNEKLFFGSGTQLSVL.

The chain is built from TRBV27 and TRBJ2-1; TRBD1 matches 7 bases. With V trimmed by 3 bases and J by 3 bases, 5 bases remained unmatched. Germline assignment: CDR1 MNHEY and CDR2 SMNVEV (reference sequence). The CDR3 totals 15 residues. This chain's CDR3 is CASSFSGGNYNEQFF. The CDR3 bases are TGTGCCAGCAGTTTCTCAGGGGGAAACTACAATGAGCAGTTCTTC.

This clonotype appeared a single time. A much larger clone lies a single base off, so this may be a read error. The chain combines TRBV15 with TRBJ2-3; the match to TRBD1 covers 8 bases. The CDR3 is 17 residues long. The germline gives CDR1 LNHNV, CDR2 YYDKDF (reference sequence). CDR3 DNA sequence: TGTGTCACCAGCAGAGATTTACAGGGGGTAGGCACAGATACGCAGTATTTT. It specifies CVTSRDLQGVGTDTQYF.

The gene calls are TRBV13 and TRBJ1-2; weak D call: TRBD1 (5 bases). CDR1 is PRHDT and CDR2 is FYEKMQ in the germline V gene (reference sequence). The CDR3 consists of 14 residues. Between the trimmed V and J ends, which lost 1 base and 3 bases, there was a span of 9 bases. The CDR3 protein is CASSLAQDDYGYTF. The DNA for the CDR3 is TGTGCCAGCAGCTTAGCACAGGACGACTATGGCTACACCTTC.

The sample holds many counts of this clonotype. The rearrangement links TRBV6-5 to TRBJ2-7; D possibly corresponds to TRBD2 (6 bases). Germline V CDR1 and CDR2: MNHEY, SVGAGI. This CDR3 is 13 amino acids long. Trimming took 2 bases from V and 7 from J, leaving 12 bases between them. The CDR3 sequence is CASSYNRAGEQYF. Written as DNA, the CDR3 is TGTGCCAGCAGTTACAACCGGGCGGGGGAGCAGTACTTC.

This clonotype was recorded at least ten times. This sequence joins TRBV27 and TRBJ1-6; TRBD1 might be the D (5 bases). In germline, CDR1 is MNHEY, CDR2 SMNVEV (reference sequence). The CDR3 contains 16 residues. V shed 5 bases and J shed 9 bases, with 20 bases lying between them. The CDR3 here is CASSPWGDVGGSPLHF. The CDR3, as DNA: TGTGCCAGCAGTCCCTGGGGCGACGTCGGCGGTTCACCCCTCCACTTT.

Ten or more counts support this clonotype. The chain carries TRBV7-9 and TRBJ1-5; TRBD1 matches 7 bases. This CDR3 has 18 amino acids. Germline CDR1 reads SEHNR; CDR2 reads FQNEAQ (reference sequence). The J segment lost 3 bases and the V segment lost 4 bases, leaving 15 bases of the junction unmatched. CDR3 sequence (DNA): TGTGCCAGCAGCTCCGAGGGGGCCGGCTCTTTCCCCAATCAGCCCCAGCATTTT. Protein product: CASSSEGAGSFPNQPQHF.

Regarding this clonotype: An end of the junction differs from the germline gene, which may be a read error. The chain carries TRBV7-2 and TRBJ2-3; 7 bases line up with TRBD2. CDR1 SGHTA and CDR2 FQGNSA come from the germline V gene. This CDR3 region has 16 residues. CDR3 loop: CTSSPLLAGLADTQYF. CDR3 in DNA: TGTACCAGCAGCCCCCTTTTAGCGGGTCTCGCAGACACGCAGTATTTT.